This T cell receptor (beta chain) stems from a study of blood T cell repertoires in COVID-19. Authors' processing steps: For nucleated cells, counts were estimated from reference gene primer amplification. Clones were sequenced by immunoSEQ multiplex PCR, and TCRdb holds only the in-frame ones, with some missing. V, J and clone size are taken as reported in that table, and D and trimming were inferred from the DNA itself. This table has some 150,000 clones, approximately 87% appearing once. The ends lost 6 bases at V and 9 bases at J; junction bases unmatched: 17. The CDR3 loop spans 16 amino acids. Germline CDR1 reads LNHDA; CDR2 reads SQIVND (reference sequence).

Sequencing was performed on peripheral blood. The chain combines TRBV19 with TRBJ2-7; TRBD2 matches at 10 bases. The sequence was collected from a woman in her fifties or sixties with active or convalescent COVID-19. The CDR3 protein is CASSTPWGLAGVRQYF. Written as DNA, the CDR3 is TGTGCCAGTAGCACTCCTTGGGGCCTAGCGGGAGTTAGGCAGTACTTC.